The sequence of this T cell receptor (beta chain) was determined in a study of blood T cell repertoires in COVID-19. Trimming pared 3 bases from V and 1 base from J, leaving 10 bases between. The CDR3 contains 14 residues. The germline V gene encodes CDR1 MDHEN and CDR2 SYDVKM. Libraries were prepared by immunoSEQ multiplex PCR; TCRdb keeps only in-frame clonotypes and omits some of them. The sample shows a few hundred thousand clones, roughly 87% of them seen only once. The chain links TRBV28 to TRBJ2-7; D possibly corresponds to TRBD2 (6 bases). Sequenced: PBMCs or T cells enriched from blood (not recorded which). This receptor was taken from a woman aged 18-30 years who had recovered from COVID-19. The CDR3 DNA reads TGTGCCAGCAGTTTCCGGGACTTTTCCTACGAGCAGTACTTC. Translation gives CASSFRDFSYEQYF.